Listed here are 30 T cell receptor beta chains from one sample, sequenced in a study of molecular identifiers for immune sequencing clone quantification. TCRdb reprocessed the PCR reads via MiXCR and lists one record per CDR3 protein. The profile shows 600,000 to 650,000 distinct CDR3 sequences, 20% of them singletons. Sequenced material: naive CD8+ T cells from blood, with Jurkat cell RNA spiked in. Subset of the sample: FACS-sorted CD8+CD4-CCR7+CD45RA+ naive T cells. These receptor sequences come from a human donor in good health. Some libraries in this study had Jurkat cell RNA spiked in.

The sample holds many counts of this clonotype. The chain is built from TRBV4-1 and TRBJ1-2, with D possibly being TRBD1 (6 bases). Germline V lookup: CDR1 MGHRA, CDR2 YSYEKL. This CDR3 has 14 residues. Trimming removed 2 bases at V and 6 bases at J, with 13 bases between. CDR3 coding DNA: TGCGCCAGCAGCCAATACAGGGAGCGGAATGGCTACACCTTC. Protein: CASSQYRERNGYTF.

As to this clonotype: A much larger clone lies one base from this, so it may be a read error. V gene TRBV4-2 combines with J gene TRBJ1-1; no clear D gene. The CDR3 contains 11 residues. The germline V gene has CDR1 LGHNA and CDR2 YNFKEQ. The CDR3 nucleotides are TGTGCCGGCAGCCAAAGTAGTGAAGCTTTCTTT. This sequence encodes CAGSQSSEAFF.

This clonotype was found many times. This chain joins TRBV6-2 or TRBV6-3 and TRBJ2-5; D is uncertain. CDR1 and CDR2 (germline): MNHEY, SVGEGT. The CDR3 sequence is 13 residues long. V lost 2 bases to trimming and J lost 3 bases, with 7 bases between them. CDR3 coding DNA: TGTGCCAGCAGTTACCCGTTCGAAGAGACCCAGTACTTC. This sequence encodes CASSYPFEETQYF.

This clonotype was counted ten times or more. The V call is TRBV5-6, the J call TRBJ1-5; tentatively, D is TRBD1 (5 bases). Per germline, CDR1 SGHDT and CDR2 YYEEEE. V shed 3 bases and J shed 0 bases, with 13 bases lying between them. The CDR3 totals 16 residues. CDR3 in amino acids: CASSSSQGFSNQPQHF. The CDR3 DNA sequence: TGTGCCAGCAGCTCATCTCAGGGTTTTAGCAATCAGCCCCAGCATTTT.

This clonotype occurred many times. The chain couples TRBV14 to TRBJ2-1; D gene uncertain. V lost 0 bases and J lost 4, with 10 bases in between. Germline CDR1 and CDR2: SGHDN and FVKESK. The CDR3 loop spans 15 amino acids. CDR3: CASSQEVWGYNEQFF. The CDR3 DNA is TGTGCCAGCAGCCAAGAAGTATGGGGTTACAATGAGCAGTTCTTC.

This clonotype was counted at least ten times. V gene TRBV7-9 combines with J gene TRBJ1-2; D remains unclear. The V and J ends lost 1 base and 4 bases respectively, with 10 bases between them. Germline loops: CDR1 SEHNR, CDR2 FQNEAQ (reference sequence). This CDR3 spans 14 amino acids. This chain's CDR3 is CASSLEYVSYGYTF. CDR3 DNA: TGTGCCAGCAGCTTAGAATATGTGTCCTATGGCTACACCTTC.

Concerning this clonotype: A read error may be the cause here, since a much bigger clone is one base away. The chain links TRBV7-9 to TRBJ2-7, with D perhaps matching TRBD1 (6 bases). The CDR3 extends over 13 amino acids. Germline V gene lookup returns CDR1 SEHNR and CDR2 FQNEAQ (reference sequence). The DNA for the CDR3 is TGTGCCAGCAGCCCTTGGACAGCCTACAAGCAGTACTTC. Residues: CASSPWTAYKQYF. Variable domain in full (rest from reference TRBV7-9 and TRBJ2-7): DTGVSQNPRHKITKRGQNVTFRCDPISEHNRLYWYRQTLGQGPEFLTYFQNEAQLEKSRLLSDRFSAERPKGSFSTLEIQRTEQGDSAMYLCASSPWTAYKQYFGPGTRLTVT.

Note on this clonotype: With a much larger clone just one base away, this may be a read error. The chain recombines TRBV10-3 with TRBJ2-7; perhaps D is TRBD1 or TRBD2 (5 bases each). The germline CDR1 and CDR2 sequences are ENHRY and SYGVKD. The CDR3 covers 13 residues. CDR3: CAINRDGSYEQCF. As DNA, the CDR3 is TGTGCCATCAATCGGGACGGATCCTACGAGCAGTGCTTC.

Regarding this clonotype: This could be a read error, since a much larger clone is one nucleotide away. The chain employs TRBV9 and TRBJ2-2; TRBD2 might be the D (6 bases). The CDR3 length is 15 residues. Per the germline V gene, CDR1 is SGDLS and CDR2 is YYNGEE. The CDR3 region is CASSVGGGGAGKLFF. DNA of the CDR3: TGTGCCAGCAGCGTAGGTGGAGGCGGGGCCGGGAAGCTGTTTTTT. The full variable domain, rest sourced from reference TRBV9 and TRBJ2-2, is DSGVTQTPKHLITATGQRVTLRCSPRSGDLSVYWYQQSLDQGLQFLIQYYNGEERAKGNILERFSAQQFPDLHSELNLSSLELGDSALYFCASSVGGGGAGKLFFGEGSRLTVL.

This clonotype came up once. This may come from a read error, since a much larger clone is one base off. This chain uses TRBV20-1 with TRBJ2-5; 7 bases are shared with TRBD1. The junction had 8 bases not matched to a gene; V was cut back by 7 bases and J by 0 bases. Germline CDR1 reads DFQATT; CDR2 reads SNEGSKA (reference sequence). The CDR3 is 14 amino acids. The CDR3 coding sequence is TGCAGTGATGGGGACAGTCGCTACCAAGAGACCCAGTACTTC. Amino acids: CSDGDSRYQETQYF.

The J gene is TRBJ2-7, the V gene TRBV10-3; D is perhaps TRBD2 (5 bases). This CDR3 contains 15 residues. V lost 3 bases to trimming and J lost 3 bases, with 15 bases between them. CDR1 ENHRY and CDR2 SYGVKD come from the germline V gene. This CDR3 is CAISDEGDWNYEQYF. The CDR3, as DNA: TGTGCCATCAGTGATGAGGGAGACTGGAACTACGAGCAGTACTTC.

This clonotype has just a few counts. The V call is TRBV7-6, the J call TRBJ2-5; tentatively, D is TRBD1 or TRBD2 (5 bases each). The CDR3 contains 12 residues. The V end was cut by 7 bases, the J end by 5 bases, with 11 bases between. Germline V gene sequence: CDR1 SGHVS, CDR2 FNYEAQ. The CDR3 nucleotides are TGTGCCAGCACGGGGCCAGGGGAGACCCAGTACTTC. It translates to CASTGPGETQYF.

This clonotype was observed at least ten times. The V call is TRBV12-3 or TRBV12-4, the J call TRBJ1-1; 7 bases are shared with TRBD1. This CDR3 comprises 16 residues. The junction had 10 bases not matched to a gene; V was cut back by 0 bases and J by 6 bases. CDR3 coding DNA: TGTGCCAGCAGTTTAGCAGCGCGACAGGGAGGCGCTGAAGCTTTCTTT. It yields the protein CASSLAARQGGAEAFF.

The chain couples TRBV3-1 to TRBJ2-7, with a possible D match to TRBD2 (6 bases). Germline V lookup: CDR1 LGHDT, CDR2 YNNKEL (reference sequence). This CDR3 comprises 13 residues. The V gene lost 6 bases and the J gene lost 6 bases, with 15 bases spanning the gap. The CDR3 spells CASRESRGGEQYF. The CDR3, as DNA: TGTGCCAGCAGGGAGTCAAGGGGAGGCGAGCAGTACTTC.

The rearrangement links TRBV12-3 or TRBV12-4 to TRBJ2-1; D assignment may be TRBD1 or TRBD2 (5 bases each). V was pared by 10 bases and J by 8 bases, with 21 bases between. This CDR3 spans 14 amino acids. The CDR3 reads CATGVGGAGHEQFF. CDR3 nucleotides: TGTGCCACCGGGGTGGGCGGAGCAGGGCATGAGCAGTTCTTC.

This clonotype was seen a handful of times. The V call is TRBV5-1, the J call TRBJ2-7, with D perhaps being TRBD1 or TRBD2 (7 bases each). This CDR3 contains 15 residues. CDR1 and CDR2 from the germline V gene are SGHRS and YFSETQ. Trimming took off 0 bases at V and 3 bases at J, with 13 bases between the two ends. In DNA, the CDR3 is TGCGCCAGCAGCTTGGTGGCAGGGGGGGTCTACGAGCAGTACTTC. It codes for CASSLVAGGVYEQYF. The full variable domain, rest sourced from reference TRBV5-1 and TRBJ2-7, is KAGVTQTPRYLIKTRGQQVTLSCSPISGHRSVSWYQQTPGQGLQFLFEYFSETQRNKGNFPGRFSGRQFSNSRSEMNVSTLELGDSALYLCASSLVAGGVYEQYFGPGTRLTVT.

This clonotype was found a few times. A much more abundant neighbour one base away suggests this may be a read error. The chain joins TRBV5-1 to TRBJ2-3; D perhaps matches TRBD1 (5 bases). CDR3 length: 13 amino acids. Germline V gene lookup returns CDR1 SGHRS and CDR2 YFSETQ. The CDR3 nucleotides are TGCGCCAGCCCTACTGCGAGCACAGGTACGCAGTATTTT. It codes for CASPTASTGTQYF.

This clonotype turned up a few times. A single base separates this from a much larger clone, so it may be a read error. The rearrangement joins TRBV6-2 or TRBV6-3 to TRBJ1-2; 7 bases line up with TRBD1. CDR1 is MNHEY and CDR2 is SVGEGT in the germline V gene. The length of the CDR3 is 13 residues. The junction had 5 bases not matched to a gene; V was cut back by 6 bases and J by 4 bases. The CDR3 region is CASSPGQIYGYTF. CDR3 bases: TGTGCCAGCAGCCCGGGACAGATCTATGGCTACACCTTC.

This clonotype was picked up many times. V is TRBV18 and J is TRBJ2-4; 7 bases match TRBD2. After removal of 2 bases from V and 5 bases from J, the junction contained 6 bases not matched to a gene. CDR1 is KGHSH and CDR2 is LQKENI in the germline V gene. The CDR3 contains 15 residues. This CDR3 reads CASSPGNLAENIQYF. The CDR3 nucleotides read TGTGCCAGCTCACCAGGAAATCTAGCGGAAAACATTCAGTACTTC.

The sample holds a few counts of this clonotype. The J gene is TRBJ2-7, the V gene TRBV28; a possible D gene is TRBD2 (6 bases). CDR1 is MDHEN, CDR2 SYDVKM, per germline. This CDR3 is 16 amino acids long. Trimming cost V 6 bases and J 4 bases, with 22 bases left between them. CDR3: CASREDRGWEPYEQYF. For the CDR3, the DNA is TGTGCCAGCAGAGAAGACCGGGGGTGGGAGCCATACGAGCAGTACTTC.

This clonotype came up a few times. The V and J genes are TRBV9 and TRBJ2-2; D is perhaps TRBD1 (5 bases). The germline V gene encodes CDR1 SGDLS and CDR2 YYNGEE. The V end lost 0 bases, the J end lost 0 bases, and 9 bases lay between the germline ends. This CDR3 spans 16 amino acids. The CDR3 DNA sequence: TGTGCCAGCAGCGTAGTTGAGACAGCGAACACCGGGGAGCTGTTTTTT. Translation gives CASSVVETANTGELFF.

This clonotype was found many times. The genes are TRBV7-9 and TRBJ2-5; 7 positions agree with TRBD1. This CDR3 region has 14 residues. The germline V gene encodes CDR1 SEHNR and CDR2 FQNEAQ (reference sequence). V trimming: 8 bases; J trimming: 1 base; junction bases outside the gene matches: 7. The CDR3 nucleotides read TGTGCCAGCGGGGACGCAGGGGGCCAAGAGACCCAGTACTTC. It is translated as CASGDAGGQETQYF. The whole variable domain, remainder taken from reference TRBV7-9 and TRBJ2-5, is DTGVSQNPRHKITKRGQNVTFRCDPISEHNRLYWYRQTLGQGPEFLTYFQNEAQLEKSRLLSDRFSAERPKGSFSTLEIQRTEQGDSAMYLCASGDAGGQETQYFGPGTRLLVL.

This rearrangement joins TRBV7-2 to TRBJ2-7; 9 nucleotides line up with TRBD1. The junction had 7 bases not matched to a gene; V was cut back by 5 bases and J by 2 bases. This CDR3 spans 15 amino acids. CDR1 is SGHTA and CDR2 is FQGNSA in the germline V gene. In DNA, the CDR3 is TGTGCCAGCAGCATTACCGGGACAGGGACCTACGAGCAGTACTTC. This gives the protein CASSITGTGTYEQYF.

Note on this clonotype: A much larger clone sits a single nucleotide away, making a read error possible. The chain couples TRBV2 to TRBJ1-5; D not resolved. The ends were cut back, 6 bases at V and 4 bases at J, with 7 bases in the middle. This CDR3 is built from 12 residues. Germline V lookup: CDR1 SNHLY, CDR2 FYNNEI. The CDR3 loop reads CASRGTNQPQHF. The CDR3 coding sequence is TGTGCCAGCAGGGGAACTAATCAGCCCCAGCATTTT.

This clonotype showed up many times. The V gene is TRBV5-8, the J gene TRBJ2-7; D possibly uses TRBD1 or TRBD2 (5 bases each). Germline V gene sequence: CDR1 SGHTS, CDR2 YDEGEE. V lost 4 bases and J lost 6, with 20 bases in between. The length of the CDR3 is 15 residues. The CDR3 region is CASSHRIREWSEQYF. The CDR3 DNA reads TGTGCCAGCAGCCACCGGATCAGGGAGTGGAGCGAGCAGTACTTC.

This clonotype was seen many times. V is TRBV28 and J is TRBJ2-5; D is possibly TRBD1 (5 bases). CDR3 length equals 15 residues. The V end lost 3 bases, the J end lost 0 bases, and 11 bases lay between the germline ends. The germline gives CDR1 MDHEN, CDR2 SYDVKM. The CDR3 coding sequence is TGTGCCAGCAGTTTTTTGGGGCCTGACCAAGAGACCCAGTACTTC. Translating gives CASSFLGPDQETQYF.

This chain links TRBV12-3 or TRBV12-4 with TRBJ2-2; no clear D gene. V was trimmed by 10 bases and J by 1 base, leaving 7 bases between them. The CDR3 is made up of 12 amino acids. The CDR3 is CANEENTGELFF. The CDR3 DNA reads as TGTGCCAACGAAGAGAACACCGGGGAGCTGTTTTTT.

This clonotype was counted at least ten times. V gene TRBV4-3 combines with J gene TRBJ2-7; D may match TRBD1 or TRBD2 (7 bases each). The CDR3 is 16 amino acids. The germline gives CDR1 LGHNA, CDR2 YSLEER. V was cut by 1 base and J by 2 bases, with 15 bases left in between. CDR3 nucleotides: TGCGCCAGCAGCCAAGGTAGCAGGGGGACTACCTACGAGCAGTACTTC. Protein product: CASSQGSRGTTYEQYF.

There are many counts of this clonotype. The chain couples TRBV11-3 to TRBJ2-7, with unresolved D. The CDR3 is 13 residues long. Germline CDR1 is SGHNT and CDR2 is YENEEA. The V end was cut by 5 bases, the J end by 6 bases, with 14 bases between. The CDR3 sequence is CASSGEDSGEQYF. The CDR3 nucleotides are TGTGCCAGCAGCGGAGAAGACTCTGGCGAGCAGTACTTC.

Ten or more counts support this clonotype. This chain links TRBV4-3 with TRBJ2-7; a weak D match, TRBD1 (6 bases). CDR1 LGHNA and CDR2 YSLEER come from the germline V gene. The CDR3 consists of 16 residues. The V end was cut by 0 bases, the J end by 4 bases, with 16 bases between. CDR3 sequence (DNA): TGCGCCAGCAGCCAAGATTTGGTATGGCAGGGGTACGAGCAGTACTTC. Its translation is CASSQDLVWQGYEQYF.